The 25 T cell receptor beta chains given below trace back to one sample, sequenced in a study of blood T cell repertoires in COVID-19. Clones were read by immunoSEQ multiplex PCR, and TCRdb kept only the in-frame ones, dropping some. Of 310,000 or so clones listed, approximately 88% were seen once; the top ten hold 5.5% to 7%. The sequenced material came from PBMCs or T cells enriched from blood (not recorded which). The receptors originated from a woman in her forties who had recovered from COVID-19.

In DNA, the CDR3 is TGTGCCACCAGACAGGGCGGCGACGAGCAGTACTTC. This codes for CATRQGGDEQYF. This rearrangement joins TRBV19 to TRBJ2-7; 7 bases are a match to TRBD1. CDR3 length: 12 residues. V lost 10 bases and J lost 5; bases outside the gene matches: 8. CDR1 and CDR2 (germline): LNHDA, SQIVND (reference sequence).

The rearrangement uses TRBV7-9 and TRBJ2-5, with TRBD1 matching over 11 bases. Germline V gene data show CDR1 as SEHNR and CDR2 as FQNEAQ (reference sequence). The V and J ends lost 1 base and 4 bases, in that order; junction bases with no gene match: 8. The CDR3 totals 17 residues. This CDR3 is CASSLGTRTGGGETQYF. Here the CDR3 DNA reads TGTGCCAGCAGCTTAGGGACGAGGACAGGGGGCGGAGAGACCCAGTACTTC. Full variable domain (rest looked up from reference TRBV7-9 and TRBJ2-5): DTGVSQNPRHKITKRGQNVTFRCDPISEHNRLYWYRQTLGQGPEFLTYFQNEAQLEKSRLLSDRFSAERPKGSFSTLEIQRTEQGDSAMYLCASSLGTRTGGGETQYFGPGTRLLVL.

The J gene is TRBJ1-1, the V gene TRBV28; D perhaps matches TRBD1 (5 bases). The CDR3 is 13 amino acids. Germline assignment: CDR1 MDHEN and CDR2 SYDVKM. V lost 7 bases to trimming and J lost 4 bases, with 13 bases between them. The CDR3 loop reads CASIGGARTEAFF. Here the CDR3 DNA reads TGTGCCAGCATTGGAGGGGCGCGCACTGAAGCTTTCTTT.

The count of this clone is one. The rearrangement joins TRBV20-1 to TRBJ1-4, with D possibly TRBD1 on 5 matching bases. This CDR3 spans 11 amino acids. The V end was cut by 6 bases, the J end by 10 bases, with 12 bases between. CDR1 is DFQATT, CDR2 SNEGSKA, per germline (reference sequence). CDR3 sequence: CSAIDSRKLFF. As DNA, the CDR3 is TGCAGTGCCATAGACAGCCGAAAACTGTTTTTT.

This clone was counted a single time. This chain joins TRBV28 and TRBJ2-4, with 7 positions matching TRBD1. J gave up 2 bases and V 7 bases, and 5 bases lay outside the gene matches. Germline V gene sequence: CDR1 MDHEN, CDR2 SYDVKM. This CDR3 region has 14 residues. This CDR3 is CASMLTGTKNIQYF. The CDR3, as DNA: TGTGCCAGCATGCTGACAGGGACCAAAAACATTCAGTACTTC.

The V and J genes are TRBV13 and TRBJ2-1; 7 bases match TRBD2. The CDR3 consists of 17 residues. After removal of 5 bases from V and 3 bases from J, the junction contained 13 bases not matched to a gene. Looked up from germline, CDR1 is PRHDT and CDR2 is FYEKMQ (reference sequence). This chain's CDR3 is CASSLFGGGLGYNEQFF. CDR3 coding DNA: TGTGCCAGCAGCCTCTTTGGGGGAGGGTTAGGCTACAATGAGCAGTTCTTC.

The V call is TRBV5-5, the J call TRBJ1-4; 7 bases fit TRBD1. The V gene end was trimmed by 5 bases and the J gene end by 5 bases; junction bases not matched to a gene: 9. The CDR3 totals 15 residues. From germline, CDR1 is SGHKS and CDR2 YYEKEE (reference sequence). CDR3 loop: CASSFDRALNEKLFF. The CDR3 DNA is TGTGCCAGCAGTTTTGACAGGGCACTAAATGAAAAACTGTTTTTT.

This clone was detected a few times. The junction departs from the called germline gene at one end, perhaps through a read error. Other DNA sequences from this sample encode an identical CDR3 as well. The V gene is TRBV18, the J gene TRBJ2-5; TRBD1 agrees at 9 bases. The V gene's germline CDR1 is KGHSH and CDR2 LQKENI. This CDR3 spans 14 amino acids. CDR3 sequence reads: CASSPPGQGETQYF. CDR3 DNA sequence: TGTGCCAGCTCGCCACCGGGACAGGGAGAGACCCAGTACTTC.

This chain connects TRBV6-2 or TRBV6-3 to TRBJ2-3; TRBD2 matches 10 bases. This CDR3 region has 17 residues. V gave up 3 bases and J gave up 5 bases; unmatched junction bases: 11. Germline CDR1 is MNHEY and CDR2 is SVGEGT. This CDR3 reads CASSYLFLAGDGDTQYF. The CDR3 DNA is TGTGCCAGCAGTTATCTTTTCCTAGCGGGAGACGGAGATACGCAGTATTTT.

The chain joins TRBV18 to TRBJ1-4, with a weak D call TRBD1 (5 bases). The V and J ends lost 2 bases and 6 bases respectively, with 10 bases between them. Germline loops: CDR1 KGHSH, CDR2 LQKENI. The CDR3 length is 14 residues. This CDR3 reads CASSPRGGDEKLFF. The CDR3 nucleotides are TGTGCCAGCTCACCAAGGGGAGGGGATGAAAAACTGTTTTTT.

The V gene is TRBV20-1, the J gene TRBJ1-5, with TRBD1 identical over 9 bases. CDR1 is DFQATT, CDR2 SNEGSKA, per germline (reference sequence). With V trimmed by 3 bases and J by 3 bases, 6 bases remained unmatched. The length of the CDR3 is 15 residues. CDR3 DNA sequence: TGCAGTGCTAGTACCGGGACAGGGTACAATCAGCCCCAGCATTTT. It codes for CSASTGTGYNQPQHF.

The chain couples TRBV7-8 to TRBJ2-7; the D gene is possibly TRBD2 (6 bases). The V end was cut by 1 base, the J end by 2 bases, with 15 bases between. CDR3 length: 16 residues. Germline CDR1 SGHVS, CDR2 FQNEAQ. CDR3 in DNA: TGTGCCAGCAGCTTAGAATCCCGGGAGCGGACCTACGAGCAGTACTTC. This codes for CASSLESRERTYEQYF.

The chain uses TRBV7-9 and TRBJ1-2, with a possible D match to TRBD1 (6 bases). V was trimmed by 0 bases and J by 6 bases, leaving 11 bases between them. This CDR3 spans 14 amino acids. Germline V lookup: CDR1 SEHNR, CDR2 FQNEAQ (reference sequence). As DNA, the CDR3 is TGTGCCAGCAGCTTAGCGACCAGGGGTGATGGCTACACCTTC. Its protein is CASSLATRGDGYTF.

The V call is TRBV5-6, the J call TRBJ2-1, with 9 bases matching TRBD1. The CDR3 consists of 15 residues. J lost 10 bases, V lost 4 bases, and 12 bases had no gene match. The germline V gene has CDR1 SGHDT and CDR2 YYEEEE. The CDR3 protein is CASSPRQGGTQEQFF. The DNA for the CDR3 is TGTGCCAGCAGCCCCAGACAGGGGGGGACTCAGGAGCAGTTCTTC.

The chain couples TRBV7-2 to TRBJ1-2; 7 nucleotides align to TRBD1. Germline CDR1 is SGHTA and CDR2 is FQGNSA. The CDR3 is 14 amino acids. J lost 7 bases, V lost 6 bases, and 11 bases had no gene match. This chain's CDR3 is CASSHTGEVGGYTF. The CDR3 region has the DNA TGTGCCAGCAGTCATACAGGGGAAGTAGGTGGCTACACCTTC. The full variable domain, in which reference TRBV7-2 and TRBJ1-2 provide the parts outside the CDR3, is GAGVSQSPSNKVTEKGKDVELRCDPISGHTALYWYRQSLGQGLEFLIYFQGNSAPDKSGLPSDRFSAERTGGSVSTLTIQRTQQEDSAVYLCASSHTGEVGGYTFGSGTRLTVV.

The chain combines TRBV7-2 with TRBJ2-5; TRBD1 might be the D (5 bases). CDR1 and CDR2 (germline): SGHTA, FQGNSA. Trimming removed 5 bases from V and 1 base from J, with 11 bases in between. This CDR3 spans 14 amino acids. The CDR3 here is CASSQWGSQETQYF. CDR3 in DNA: TGTGCCAGCAGCCAATGGGGCAGCCAAGAGACCCAGTACTTC.

V gene TRBV30 combines with J gene TRBJ2-2; 7 bases fit TRBD2. Trimming cost V 5 bases and J 5 bases; bases outside gene matches: 8. CDR1 is GTSNPN, CDR2 SVGIG, per germline (reference sequence). The CDR3 has 14 residues. The CDR3 region has the DNA TGTGCCTGGGACGGCGCGGGAGTAACCGGGGAGCTGTTTTTT. This translates into CAWDGAGVTGELFF.

The chain uses TRBV30 and TRBJ1-6; tentative D call: TRBD1 (5 bases). Trimming left V 5 bases short and J 10 bases short, with 15 bases between. This CDR3 contains 13 residues. CDR1 is GTSNPN and CDR2 is SVGIG in the germline V gene (reference sequence). The CDR3 sequence is CAWGGQGLSPLHF. The DNA of the CDR3 is TGTGCCTGGGGTGGGCAGGGCTTGTCACCCCTCCACTTT.

This clone was seen just once. The rearrangement joins TRBV28 to TRBJ2-7; 12 nucleotides agree with TRBD1. CDR1 MDHEN and CDR2 SYDVKM come from the germline V gene. With 6 bases clipped from V and 0 bases from J, the junction kept 3 bases outside the gene matches. The CDR3 runs to 15 residues. CDR3 sequence reads: CASRGQGAGSYEQYF. The CDR3 DNA follows: TGTGCCAGCAGGGGACAGGGGGCCGGCTCCTACGAGCAGTACTTC.

CDR3 DNA sequence: TGTGCCAGCAGCCAAGTGCCCAGCGGGAGATTATACGAGCAGTACTTC. Translating gives CASSQVPSGRLYEQYF. The J gene is TRBJ2-7, the V gene TRBV3-1 (or the pseudogene TRBV3-2); 8 positions match TRBD2. V shed 1 base, J shed 4 bases, and the junction held 9 bases outside the gene matches. This CDR3 has 16 amino acids. Germline CDR1 is LGHDT and CDR2 is YNNKEL (reference sequence).

This clone has only a few counts. The rearrangement joins TRBV19 to TRBJ1-2; tentatively, D is TRBD1 (6 bases). This CDR3 spans 13 amino acids. Germline assignment: CDR1 LNHDA and CDR2 SQIVND (reference sequence). Trimming shortened V by 5 bases and J by 2 bases, and 9 bases separated the two germline ends. CDR3 in DNA: TGTGCCAGTAGTGTGGGGACAAACTATGGCTACACCTTC. It translates to CASSVGTNYGYTF.

The chain joins TRBV28 to TRBJ1-1, with 9 bases that match TRBD1. Germline CDR1 reads MDHEN; CDR2 reads SYDVKM. The CDR3 has 16 amino acids. V lost 4 bases, J lost 1 base, and 7 bases stayed unmatched. The CDR3 sequence: CASSYPTGGRNTEAFF. In DNA form, the CDR3 reads TGTGCCAGCAGTTACCCGACAGGGGGTCGGAACACTGAAGCTTTCTTT.

The chain couples TRBV28 to TRBJ2-2; tentatively, D is TRBD2 (6 bases). The germline V gene encodes CDR1 MDHEN and CDR2 SYDVKM. CDR3 length: 15 amino acids. V lost 2 bases and J 4 bases, leaving 11 bases between the germline ends. The CDR3 region has the DNA TGTGCCAGCAGTTTAGGTATCGGGGGCACCGGGGAGCTGTTTTTT. Its translation: CASSLGIGGTGELFF.

The rearrangement uses TRBV9 and TRBJ2-3, with a possible D match to TRBD1 (6 bases). Germline V CDR1 and CDR2: SGDLS, YYNGEE. The CDR3 loop spans 16 amino acids. V was clipped by 4 bases and J by 1 base, with 16 bases between them. The CDR3 sequence: CASSTHREAGTDTQYF. CDR3 bases: TGTGCCAGCAGCACCCACAGGGAAGCGGGCACAGATACGCAGTATTTT.

This clone was observed a handful of times. The chain is built from TRBV7-2 and TRBJ2-3; D is possibly TRBD2 (5 bases). V was cut by 5 bases and J by 3 bases, with 12 bases left in between. The length of the CDR3 is 14 residues. Germline V lookup: CDR1 SGHTA, CDR2 FQGNSA. The CDR3 bases are TGTGCCAGCAGCCCTCGGGTAGCGACAGATACGCAGTATTTT. It translates to CASSPRVATDTQYF.